A single sample is the source of the 8 T cell receptor beta chains below, sequenced in a study of blood T cells in healthy people across ages (dated by TCRdb to between 2014 and 2016). Receptor amplification or capture employed 5' RACE. The second PCR ran for about 6 to 12 cycles and used a J-beta primer mix along with a sample-barcoded 5' primer. TCRdb itself trimmed the public reads at Q25 with fastp, ran MiXCR and retained productive beta chains. For every CDR3 protein sequence, its rows merge into one entry that carries the most common genes and DNA. The table for this sample lists around 2 million distinct CDR3 sequences; about two fifths of them were counted only once. Together, the top ten hold approximately 22% of the sample. The sequencing sample was made of blood. These receptors all come from a human donor in good health.

The rearrangement links TRBV29-1 to TRBJ1-1; 11 bases match TRBD1. This CDR3 is built from 15 residues. J was trimmed by 7 bases and V by 6 bases; bases with no gene match: 13. Germline-derived CDR1 and CDR2 are SQVTM and ANQGSEA. CDR3 amino acids: CSVLGQGVFNGEAFF. CDR3 nucleotides: TGCAGCGTCTTGGGACAGGGGGTTTTTAACGGTGAAGCTTTCTTT.

CDR3 nucleotides: TGTGCCAGCAGTGAAGCTTCAGGACAGGCCGGTTATGGCTACACCTTC. Encoded protein: CASSEASGQAGYGYTF. This chain uses TRBV6-1 with TRBJ1-2; 7 positions agree with TRBD1. V was pared by 0 bases and J by 5 bases, with 9 bases of the junction left unmatched. The CDR3 runs 16 residues. Germline loops: CDR1 MNHNS, CDR2 SASEGT.

The chain recombines TRBV29-1 with TRBJ2-1; 7 bases agree with TRBD1. Germline CDR1 SQVTM, CDR2 ANQGSEA. The CDR3 contains 11 residues. The CDR3 reads CRARGLGEQFF. The CDR3 DNA reads as TGCAGGGCCAGGGGGTTAGGGGAGCAGTTCTTC.

At least ten counts were recorded for this clonotype. The chain carries TRBV11-2 and TRBJ1-1; D gene uncertain. This CDR3 is 13 amino acids long. Germline loops: CDR1 SGHAT, CDR2 FQNNGV. V was pared by 5 bases and J by 3 bases, with 10 bases between. CDR3 region: CASSPSPYTEAFF. CDR3 bases: TGTGCCAGCAGCCCTAGCCCCTACACTGAAGCTTTCTTT.

V gene TRBV12-3 or TRBV12-4 combines with J gene TRBJ1-5; TRBD1 matches at 7 bases. V shed 4 bases and J 5 bases; nucleotides not matched to a gene: 2. The CDR3 length is 13 residues. This CDR3 is CASSYGQDQPQHF. The DNA for the CDR3 is TGTGCCAGCAGTTACGGACAGGATCAGCCCCAGCATTTT.

V usage is TRBV5-1 and J usage is TRBJ2-1, with 10 bases lining up with TRBD1. This CDR3 has 17 amino acids. The germline CDR1 and CDR2 sequences are SGHRS and YFSETQ. J lost 7 bases, V lost 4 bases, and 14 bases had no gene match. The CDR3 reads CASSLNLPGQGRNEQFF. In DNA form, the CDR3 reads TGCGCCAGCAGCCTGAATTTACCGGGACAGGGGAGGAATGAGCAGTTCTTC.

A note on this clonotype: Germline and junction disagree at one end, which may indicate a read error. The chain is built from TRBV7-8 and TRBJ2-4, with D unclear. The J call could be wrong; TRBJ2-5 is a better fit for the DNA end. The CDR3 contains 13 residues. CDR1 and CDR2 (germline): SGHVS, FQNEAQ. Here the CDR3 reads CASSLARTETQYF. CDR3 coding DNA: TGCGCCAGCAGCTTAGCCAGAACTGAGACCCAGTACTTC.

In DNA form, the CDR3 reads TGTGCCAGCAGCTTGTTACCGCTCAGCACAGATACGCAGTATTTT. Translated, it gives CASSLLPLSTDTQYF. The chain uses TRBV7-6 and TRBJ2-3; the D is unclear. Germline V gene sequence: CDR1 SGHVS, CDR2 FNYEAQ. Trimming removed 3 bases from V and 0 bases from J, with 10 bases in between. This CDR3 has 15 residues.